These 10 T cell receptor beta chains were all obtained from the same sample, sequenced in a study of CD8 T cells in ankylosing spondylitis. TCRdb itself ran the 5' RACE reads through MiXCR, one entry per CDR3 protein. The top ten hold around 16% of the sample, which has about 39,000 distinct CDR3 sequences, about a tenth seen once. The sample comprised blood, either unsorted or a sorted T cell fraction (not recorded which). The receptors shown here come from a male donor with ankylosing spondylitis or in good health (not recorded which).

In its sample, this clonotype was seen many times. The V and J genes are TRBV7-9 and TRBJ1-1; weak D call: TRBD1 (6 bases). Germline V gives CDR1 SEHNR, CDR2 FQNEAQ (reference sequence). The CDR3 totals 16 residues. V was pared by 5 bases and J by 1 base, with 17 bases between. The CDR3 region has the DNA TGTGCCAGCAGCCCGGGGGGCACGATAAAGAACACTGAAGCTTTCTTT. It codes for CASSPGGTIKNTEAFF.

This clonotype was counted ten times or more. The V gene is TRBV6-5, the J gene TRBJ2-7; either TRBD1 or TRBD2 may supply D (5 bases each). Trimming took off 4 bases at V and 3 bases at J, with 19 bases between the two ends. This CDR3 comprises 16 residues. Germline CDR1 MNHEY, CDR2 SVGAGI. CDR3 DNA: TGTGCCAGCAGTTGGGGACGGGCTGGGGTAGGCTACGAGCAGTACTTC. Encoded protein: CASSWGRAGVGYEQYF.

In this sample, this clonotype turned up many times. The chain couples TRBV12-5 to TRBJ2-7; 9 bases align to TRBD2. The CDR3 totals 14 residues. The junction had 11 bases not matched to a gene; V was cut back by 5 bases and J by 9 bases. Germline CDR1 reads LGHNT; CDR2 reads FRNRAP. The CDR3 DNA reads TGTGCTAGTGGTCCAGGGACTAGCTCGAGCGTGCAGTACTTC. Encoded protein: CASGPGTSSSVQYF.

The table lists this clonotype with many counts. The chain links TRBV28 to TRBJ1-6; D is unclear. The V and J ends lost 11 bases and 6 bases respectively, with 14 bases between them. Germline-derived CDR1 and CDR2 are MDHEN and SYDVKM. The CDR3 is 13 amino acids. This chain's CDR3 is CAGSGFPNSPLHF. The CDR3 DNA reads TGTGCCGGAAGCGGGTTCCCTAATTCACCCCTCCACTTT.

Many counts were recorded for this clonotype. The V and J genes are TRBV6-1 and TRBJ1-5, with unresolved D. In germline, CDR1 is MNHNS, CDR2 SASEGT. The V gene lost 6 bases and the J gene lost 1 base, with 10 bases spanning the gap. This CDR3 comprises 14 residues. The DNA of the CDR3 is TGTGCCAGCAGCCAGACCGAGAGCAATCAGCCCCAGCATTTT. Translation: CASSQTESNQPQHF.

This clonotype has a count of ten or more. The rearrangement joins TRBV11-2 to TRBJ2-7, with a weak D call TRBD2 (6 bases). The CDR3 contains 16 residues. Germline V gene data show CDR1 as SGHAT and CDR2 as FQNNGV. V lost 1 base and J 2 bases, leaving 15 bases between the germline ends. The CDR3 spells CASSLVWPSATYEQYF. The CDR3 DNA reads TGTGCCAGCAGCTTAGTTTGGCCTAGCGCTACCTACGAGCAGTACTTC.

This clonotype was recorded at least ten times. An end of the junction does not agree with germline; a read error may underlie this. J is TRBJ1-2 and V is TRBV9; TRBD1 matches at 7 bases. CDR3 length: 15 residues. The germline V gene has CDR1 SGDLS and CDR2 YYNGEE. CDR3 in DNA: TGTGTCAGCAGCCCAGAGGGAGGACAGGACTATGGCTACACCTTC. It codes for CVSSPEGGQDYGYTF.

This clonotype was counted ten times or more. The V and J genes are TRBV6-2 or TRBV6-3 and TRBJ1-1; tentatively, D is TRBD1 (5 bases). Germline-derived CDR1 and CDR2 are MNHEY and SVGEGT. V lost 7 bases to trimming and J lost 5 bases, with 20 bases between them. This CDR3 is built from 15 residues. The CDR3, as DNA: TGTGCCAGCATCCCAAACTGGGGGTTTTGGACTGAAGCTTTCTTT. Translated, it gives CASIPNWGFWTEAFF.

This clonotype was seen repeatedly, ten times or more. The chain uses TRBV4-3 and TRBJ1-2; the D gene is possibly TRBD1 (5 bases). The V gene lost 0 bases and the J gene lost 4 bases, with 15 bases spanning the gap. This CDR3 comprises 16 residues. CDR1 LGHNA and CDR2 YSLEER come from the germline V gene. CDR3 amino acids: CASSQEGGGGFYGYTF. In DNA form, the CDR3 reads TGCGCCAGCAGCCAAGAGGGCGGGGGGGGATTCTATGGCTACACCTTC.

In its sample, this clonotype was seen many times. The chain couples TRBV7-6 to TRBJ2-7, with 11 bases lining up with TRBD2. The CDR3 has 13 residues. The junction had 2 bases not matched to a gene; V was cut back by 3 bases and J by 7 bases. Per the germline V gene, CDR1 is SGHVS and CDR2 is FNYEAQ. The CDR3 DNA reads as TGTGCCAGCAGCTTTAGCGGGAGGGCAGAGCAGTACTTC. Encoded protein: CASSFSGRAEQYF.